Reported below is one TCR beta chain. Its target is not known. TCRdb reprocessed the 5' RACE reads via MiXCR and lists one record per CDR3 protein. The sample carries more than 350,000 distinct CDR3 sequences, more than 20% recorded once. The sample comes from a study of T-cell memory formation after mild COVID-19. Across the whole study: Largely, TCR clusters stayed within a single donor. Study conclusions and caveats: Detection of some responders pre-infection suggested pre-existing cross-reactive memory T cells participated.

Germline-derived CDR1 and CDR2 are MNHEY and SVGAGI. Trimming removed 6 bases from V and 0 bases from J; junction bases left unmatched: 7. CDR3 length: 17 amino acids. Input material: PBMCs or a T cell subset sorted from them (not recorded which). The chain has TRBV6-5 and TRBJ2-6, with 8 bases identical to TRBD2. The clonotype was recovered from an adult woman who had mild COVID-19 (a few samples of this study predate the infection). Cell type and time point are not known. The CDR3 sequence is CASRRDGTSSGANVLTF. As DNA, the CDR3 is TGTGCCAGCAGGCGGGACGGGACTAGCTCTGGGGCCAACGTCCTGACTTTC.